The next 21 T cell receptor beta chains were all read from a single sample in a study of blood T cells in healthy people across ages. Combining a sample-barcoded 5' primer with a J-beta primer mix, a second PCR ran for roughly 7 to 11 cycles. Each CDR3 protein is one row after TCRdb ran MiXCR on the 5' RACE reads. The table includes about 1,400,000 distinct CDR3 sequences, approximately 42% detected once. Sequenced: blood. These receptors were taken from a young woman in good health.

This clonotype was counted a few times. This sequence joins TRBV12-3 or TRBV12-4 and TRBJ2-1; TRBD2 matches at 9 bases. The CDR3 is 14 amino acids. J gave up 6 bases and V 2 bases, and 2 bases lay outside the gene matches. This chain's CDR3 is CASSLPSGVNEQFF. For the CDR3, the DNA is TGTGCCAGCAGTTTACCTAGCGGGGTCAATGAGCAGTTCTTC.

The CDR3 DNA follows: TGTGCCATCAGTGGGGGGGGACAGGCGAACACTGAAGCTTTCTTT. It specifies CAISGGGQANTEAFF. The chain combines TRBV10-3 with TRBJ1-1; 8 nucleotides match TRBD1. V gave up 4 bases and J gave up 1 base; unmatched junction bases: 5. Germline CDR1 reads ENHRY; CDR2 reads SYGVKD. This CDR3 has 15 residues.

This clonotype was counted between two and nine times. The chain combines TRBV5-1 with TRBJ1-6; 8 positions match TRBD1. Germline lookup yields CDR1 SGHRS and CDR2 YFSETQ. The CDR3 sequence is 16 residues long. Unmatched junction bases numbered 12, after V lost 4 bases and J lost 9 bases. The CDR3 reads CASSANDRGYASPLHF. The CDR3 DNA reads as TGCGCCAGCAGCGCCAACGACAGGGGCTACGCTTCACCCCTCCACTTT.

The chain uses TRBV28 and TRBJ2-3, with D unclear. Trimming shortened V by 6 bases and J by 6 bases, and 10 bases separated the two germline ends. The CDR3 length is 12 residues. CDR1 and CDR2 (germline): MDHEN, SYDVKM. CDR3 sequence reads: CASSKLLDTQYF. The CDR3 DNA is TGTGCCAGCAGCAAGCTGTTGGATACGCAGTATTTT.

The chain recombines TRBV5-1 with TRBJ1-4; D gene unclear. The V end lost 7 bases, the J end lost 7 bases, and 20 bases lay between the germline ends. CDR1 and CDR2 (germline): SGHRS, YFSETQ. This CDR3 contains 15 residues. CDR3 sequence: CASQLEGGLAEKLFF. In nucleotides, the CDR3 is TGCGCCAGCCAGCTTGAGGGAGGGCTTGCTGAAAAACTGTTTTTT.

CDR3 loop: CASSFRKQAEQYF. For the CDR3, the DNA is TGTGCCAGCAGTTTTCGGAAGCAGGCTGAGCAGTACTTC. This chain uses TRBV27 with TRBJ2-5; D remains ambiguous. CDR1 MNHEY and CDR2 SMNVEV come from the germline V gene (reference sequence). Trimming removed 3 bases from V and 11 bases from J, with 16 bases in between. The CDR3 length is 13 residues.

CDR3 residues: CASSSPASGVFEQYF. In DNA, the CDR3 is TGTGCCAGCAGTTCGCCGGCTAGCGGGGTCTTTGAGCAGTACTTC. The chain links TRBV6-5 to TRBJ2-7, with 9 bases fitting TRBD2. V shed 4 bases and J 7 bases; nucleotides not matched to a gene: 11. CDR3 size: 15 residues. The germline CDR1 and CDR2 sequences are MNHEY and SVGAGI.

This clonotype was counted only a few times. The chain has TRBV28 and TRBJ2-6; D ambiguous. The V end was cut by 8 bases, the J end by 3 bases, with 8 bases between. This CDR3 region has 13 residues. Per germline, CDR1 MDHEN and CDR2 SYDVKM. The CDR3 coding sequence is TGTGCCAGCGGGTTAAGTGGGGCCAACGTCCTGACTTTC. Amino acid sequence: CASGLSGANVLTF. Variable domain in full (rest from reference TRBV28 and TRBJ2-6): DVKVTQSSRYLVKRTGEKVFLECVQDMDHENMFWYRQDPGLGLRLIYFSYDVKMKEKGDIPEGYSVSREKKERFSLILESASTNQTSMYLCASGLSGANVLTFGAGSRLTVL.

The V gene is TRBV27, the J gene TRBJ2-5; D is perhaps TRBD2 (5 bases). V was clipped by 11 bases and J by 7 bases, with 17 bases between them. The germline V gene encodes CDR1 MNHEY and CDR2 SMNVEV (reference sequence). This CDR3 comprises 12 residues. The CDR3 DNA reads as TGTGCCCCGAACGAGGGTTGGTGGACCCAGTACTTC. It codes for CAPNEGWWTQYF.

This clonotype was seen a few times. V gene TRBV27 combines with J gene TRBJ1-2; D may be TRBD1 (5 bases). From germline, CDR1 is MNHEY and CDR2 SMNVEV (reference sequence). Trimming shortened V by 5 bases and J by 4 bases, and 11 bases separated the two germline ends. The CDR3 is made up of 13 amino acids. For the CDR3, the DNA is TGTGCCAGCAGTCGGGACTTTAGCTATGGCTACACCTTC. This gives the protein CASSRDFSYGYTF.

The chain has TRBV4-1 and TRBJ2-3; 7 bases are a match to TRBD2. After removal of 0 bases from V and 6 bases from J, the junction contained 6 bases not matched to a gene. Germline values: CDR1 MGHRA, CDR2 YSYEKL. The CDR3 is made up of 15 amino acids. DNA for the CDR3: TGCGCCAGCAGCCAAGATCCGGGAGGTTACGATACGCAGTATTTT. The encoded protein is CASSQDPGGYDTQYF.

Of note for this clonotype: Relative to the germline gene, one junction end is altered; a read error may explain this. J is TRBJ2-3 and V is TRBV6-5; no clear D gene. CDR3 size: 15 residues. In germline, CDR1 is MNHEY, CDR2 SVGAGI. This CDR3 reads CAGSPFRGRGDTQYF. DNA of the CDR3: TGTGCCGGCAGTCCCTTCCGAGGTCGTGGAGATACGCAGTATTTT.

The rearrangement links TRBV5-1 to TRBJ1-2; the D gene is possibly TRBD1 (5 bases). The germline CDR1 and CDR2 sequences are SGHRS and YFSETQ. This CDR3 has 14 amino acids. Trimming stripped 4 bases from V and 6 bases from J, with 16 bases between. The CDR3 spells CASSLGRRGDGYTF. Written as DNA, the CDR3 is TGCGCCAGCAGCCTGGGACGGCGCGGGGATGGCTACACCTTC.

Turning to this clonotype: A much larger clonotype is one base distant, so this may be a read error. The V call is TRBV2, the J call TRBJ1-2, with 9 bases fitting TRBD1. J was trimmed by 10 bases and V by 7 bases; bases with no gene match: 25. This CDR3 comprises 18 residues. Per the germline V gene, CDR1 is SNHLY and CDR2 is FYNNEI. For the CDR3, the DNA is TGTGCCAGCAAAGAGTTAACGGGACAGGGAGGTATTGGTGGCGACTACACCTTC. This translates into CASKELTGQGGIGGDYTF.

This clonotype appeared many times. The chain links TRBV4-1 to TRBJ2-5, with D possibly matching TRBD1 (5 bases). Per germline, CDR1 MGHRA and CDR2 YSYEKL. Trimming cost V 0 bases and J 2 bases, with 10 bases left between them. The CDR3 length is 15 residues. The CDR3 nucleotides are TGCGCCAGCAGCCAAGATAAGGGGTCTCAAGAGACCCAGTACTTC. The encoded protein is CASSQDKGSQETQYF.

The V gene is TRBV2, the J gene TRBJ2-1; D may be TRBD1 (6 bases). The DNA end is a closer match to TRBJ2-7, so the J assignment may be wrong. There are 15 residues in the CDR3. The germline CDR1 and CDR2 sequences are SNHLY and FYNNEI. The CDR3 DNA reads as TGTGCCAGCAGCGTTGACAGGAACCCCTACAATGAGCAGTACTTC. This codes for CASSVDRNPYNEQYF.

DNA for the CDR3: TGTGCCAGCAGCGTAGGTTCCGGCCAGGGGGCATTTGGCTACACCTTC. Amino acid sequence: CASSVGSGQGAFGYTF. The chain employs TRBV9 and TRBJ1-2; 8 nucleotides match TRBD1. Germline V gene lookup returns CDR1 SGDLS and CDR2 YYNGEE. The CDR3 loop spans 16 amino acids. J lost 7 bases, V lost 0 bases, and 11 bases had no gene match. The full variable domain, completed using reference TRBV9 and TRBJ1-2, is DSGVTQTPKHLITATGQRVTLRCSPRSGDLSVYWYQQSLDQGLQFLIQYYNGEERAKGNILERFSAQQFPDLHSELNLSSLELGDSALYFCASSVGSGQGAFGYTFGSGTRLTVV.

This chain connects TRBV11-2 to TRBJ1-2; D gene ambiguous. The CDR3 sequence is 16 residues long. Trimming stripped 1 base from V and 4 bases from J, with 16 bases between. CDR1 is SGHAT, CDR2 FQNNGV, per germline. The CDR3 DNA reads TGTGCCAGCAGCTTAGGGGGATCCGGTGTGGGCTATGGCTACACCTTC. Its protein is CASSLGGSGVGYGYTF.

This clonotype showed up just a few times. This rearrangement joins TRBV5-1 to TRBJ2-4, with D maybe TRBD1 (5 bases). The end of the DNA fits TRBJ2-7 better, so the J call may be wrong. The CDR3 contains 14 residues. The germline V gene has CDR1 SGHRS and CDR2 YFSETQ. The CDR3 reads CASSLGSGLYEQYF. Written as DNA, the CDR3 is TGCGCCAGCAGCTTAGGGTCAGGGTTGTACGAGCAGTACTTC.

This clonotype appeared a few times. The chain recombines TRBV20-1 with TRBJ2-3, with TRBD1 identical over 10 bases. This CDR3 spans 14 amino acids. Germline CDR1 DFQATT, CDR2 SNEGSKA (reference sequence). Trimming took 6 bases from V and 0 from J; bases not matched to a gene: 3. CDR3 bases: TGCAGTGCAGGACAGGGGGGGAGCACAGATACGCAGTATTTT. Protein sequence: CSAGQGGSTDTQYF.

The CDR3 protein is CASNNRGLAGVDEQFF. The CDR3 region has the DNA TGTGCCAGCAATAACCGCGGACTAGCGGGAGTAGATGAGCAGTTCTTC. The chain couples TRBV28 to TRBJ2-1; TRBD2 agrees at 13 bases. The CDR3 is made up of 16 amino acids. The V gene's germline CDR1 is MDHEN and CDR2 SYDVKM. The V segment lost 7 bases and the J segment 8 bases; nucleotides outside the gene matches: 11.